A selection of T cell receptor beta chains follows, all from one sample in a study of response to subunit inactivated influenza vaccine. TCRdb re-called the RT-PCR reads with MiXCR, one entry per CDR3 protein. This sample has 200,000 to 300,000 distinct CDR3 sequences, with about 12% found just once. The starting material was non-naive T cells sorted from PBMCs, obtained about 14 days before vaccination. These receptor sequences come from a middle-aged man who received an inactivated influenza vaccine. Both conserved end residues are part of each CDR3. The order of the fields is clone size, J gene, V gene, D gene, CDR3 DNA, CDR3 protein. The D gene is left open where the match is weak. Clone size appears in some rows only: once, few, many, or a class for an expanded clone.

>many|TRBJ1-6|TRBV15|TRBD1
TGTGCCACCAGCAGAGCCGGGGGACAGGGCGATCATAGCTCCTATAATTCACCCCTCCACTTT
CATSRAGGQGDHSSYNSPLHF
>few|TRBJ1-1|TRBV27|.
TGTGCCAGCAGTTTATCGGGGTCAGGGAGCACTGAAGCTTTCTTT
CASSLSGSGSTEAFF
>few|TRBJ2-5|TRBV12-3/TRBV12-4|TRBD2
TGTGCCAGCAGTAAAACCGGGACTAGAGGGGAGACCCAGTACTTC
CASSKTGTRGETQYF
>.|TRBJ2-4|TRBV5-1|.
TGCGCCAGCAGCTTGGCATCCGGTAACAAAAACATTCAGTACTTC
CASSLASGNKNIQYF
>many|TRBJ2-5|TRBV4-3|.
TGCGCCAGCAGCCAAGGTTTCCGGGAGACCCAGTACTTC
CASSQGFRETQYF
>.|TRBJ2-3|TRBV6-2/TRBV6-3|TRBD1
TGTGCCAGCAGCCCTAGTCTTGGTCGAACAGGACAGGGATCCACAGATACGCAGTATTTT
CASSPSLGRTGQGSTDTQYF
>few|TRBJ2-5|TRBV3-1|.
TGTGCCAGCAGCCAATTTGAAGAGACCCAGTACTTC
CASSQFEETQYF
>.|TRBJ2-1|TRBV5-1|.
TGCGCCAGCAGCTACAGGTCCGCCTACAATGAGCAGTTCTTC
CASSYRSAYNEQFF
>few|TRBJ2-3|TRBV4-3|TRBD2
TGCGCCAGCAGCCCACTAGCGGGGACCACAGATACGCAGTATTTT
CASSPLAGTTDTQYF
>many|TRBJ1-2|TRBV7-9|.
TGTGCCAGCAGCCCCCTGGCAGGAAGCTATGGCTACACCTTC
CASSPLAGSYGYTF
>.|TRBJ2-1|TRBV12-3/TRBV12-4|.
TGTGCCAGCTCCGGGAGCTCCTACAATGAGCAGTTCTTC
CASSGSSYNEQFF
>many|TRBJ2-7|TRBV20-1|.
TGCAGTGCCCAAAGGGCGATCGGGGACTACGAGCAGTACTTC
CSAQRAIGDYEQYF
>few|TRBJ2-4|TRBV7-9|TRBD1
TGTGCCAGCAGCCCCCCGGACAGGGGGGACAAAAACATTCAGTACTTC
CASSPPDRGDKNIQYF
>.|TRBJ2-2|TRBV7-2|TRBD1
TGTGCCAGCAGCTTACTGGGACAGATGAACACCGGGGAGCTGTTTTTT
CASSLLGQMNTGELFF
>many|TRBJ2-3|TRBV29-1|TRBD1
TGCAGCACAAGACAGGGGGGCGTCACAGATACGCAGTATTTT
CSTRQGGVTDTQYF
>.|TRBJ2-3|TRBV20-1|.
TGCAGTGCTAGGGGAAGAGGGCAGCAGTATTTT
CSARGRGQQYF
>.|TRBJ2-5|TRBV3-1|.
TGTGCCAGCAGCGAAGGATTAGAGACCCAGTACTTC
CASSEGLETQYF
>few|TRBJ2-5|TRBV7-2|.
TGTGCCAGCAGCCGTGCGTCTCAAGAGACCCAGTACTTC
CASSRASQETQYF
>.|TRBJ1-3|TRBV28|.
TGTGCCAGCTCGGGGGGAGGGATCTCTGGAAACACCATATATTTT
CASSGGGISGNTIYF
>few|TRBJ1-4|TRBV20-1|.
TGCAGTGCTAGCTTGAGGCAGGGATATAATGAAAAACTGTTTTTT
CSASLRQGYNEKLFF